These 12 T cell receptor beta chains were all obtained from the same sample, sequenced in a study of T cell responses to AZD1222 COVID-19 vaccine. The repertoire was sequenced with immunoSEQ multiplex PCR; TCRdb's copy has only in-frame clones and lacks some. The sample includes about 140,000 clones, more than 80% seen only once; the top ten take 6.5% to 8%. The sequenced sample was peripheral blood, obtained 28 days after the second dose of the MenACWY control vaccine. The source of these receptors is an adult who received the MenACWY meningococcal vaccine as a control.

The chain recombines TRBV5-4 with TRBJ1-2, with TRBD1 matching over 7 bases. With 0 bases clipped from V and 5 bases from J, the junction kept 4 bases outside the gene matches. Germline V gene lookup returns CDR1 SGHNT and CDR2 YYREEE (reference sequence). The CDR3 is 14 residues long. The CDR3 sequence is CASSLAGTDYGYTF. Written as DNA, the CDR3 is TGTGCCAGCAGCTTGGCGGGGACAGATTATGGCTACACCTTC.

The chain recombines TRBV24-1 with TRBJ2-5; 7 positions agree with TRBD2. CDR1 is KGHDR, CDR2 SFDVKD, per germline. The CDR3 totals 15 residues. J was trimmed by 5 bases and V by 0 bases; bases with no gene match: 5. The CDR3 DNA reads as TGTGCCACCAGTGATTTGGGGGCGGGGGTCGAGACCCAGTACTTC. Translating it yields CATSDLGAGVETQYF.

This chain links TRBV3-1 (or the pseudogene TRBV3-2) with TRBJ2-3, with 7 bases that match TRBD1. The germline V gene encodes CDR1 LGHDT and CDR2 YNNKEL (reference sequence). The CDR3 is 14 amino acids. V lost 4 bases and J lost 6; bases outside the gene matches: 7. CDR3 protein: CASSLNRGRDTQYF. The CDR3 nucleotides read TGTGCCAGCAGCCTCAATAGGGGGCGGGATACGCAGTATTTT.

The DNA of the CDR3 is TGTGCCAGCAGCTTAGGTCTGGGGGGAACAGATACGCAGTATTTT. Translating it yields CASSLGLGGTDTQYF. This chain links TRBV7-6 with TRBJ2-3, with D possibly being TRBD2 (6 bases). The V end was cut by 1 base, the J end by 3 bases, with 11 bases between. The germline V gene has CDR1 SGHVS and CDR2 FNYEAQ. The CDR3 is 15 amino acids.

V usage is TRBV18 and J usage is TRBJ1-3; D remains ambiguous. The ends were cut back, 2 bases at V and 4 bases at J, with 9 bases in the middle. The CDR3 totals 14 residues. Germline lookup yields CDR1 KGHSH and CDR2 LQKENI. The CDR3 region is CASSPNRIGNTIYF. The DNA of the CDR3 is TGTGCCAGCTCACCAAACCGCATAGGAAACACCATATATTTT.

The rearrangement joins TRBV10-3 to TRBJ2-1; TRBD2 matches 12 bases. V dropped 6 bases and J dropped 7; count of bases not matched to a gene: 13. The germline gives CDR1 ENHRY, CDR2 SYGVKD. CDR3 length: 17 residues. The CDR3 sequence is CAIRPSGRALGVNEQFF. The CDR3 nucleotides are TGTGCCATCAGGCCTAGCGGGAGGGCCTTAGGTGTTAATGAGCAGTTCTTC.

The J gene is TRBJ2-4, the V gene TRBV3-1 (or the pseudogene TRBV3-2); D might be TRBD1 (5 bases). Germline-derived CDR1 and CDR2 are LGHDT and YNNKEL (reference sequence). Trimming pared 2 bases from V and 0 bases from J, leaving 14 bases between. The CDR3 totals 17 residues. The CDR3 sequence: CASSQWGQGLAKNIQYF. Written as DNA, the CDR3 is TGTGCCAGCAGCCAATGGGGCCAGGGTCTAGCCAAAAACATTCAGTACTTC.

This clone has just a few counts. V gene TRBV19 combines with J gene TRBJ1-2, with 9 bases aligning to TRBD1. CDR1 and CDR2 (germline): LNHDA, SQIVND (reference sequence). This CDR3 spans 13 amino acids. Losses at the gene ends were 5 bases for V and 7 bases for J; bases not matched to a gene: 5. Written as DNA, the CDR3 is TGTGCCAGTAGTGACAGGGGGAAACGTGGCTACACCTTC. Its protein is CASSDRGKRGYTF.

V gene TRBV7-6 combines with J gene TRBJ2-5; no reliable D call. V shed 1 base and J shed 5 bases, with 8 bases lying between them. Germline CDR1 is SGHVS and CDR2 is FNYEAQ. This CDR3 comprises 13 residues. The CDR3 region has the DNA TGTGCCAGCAGCTTAGGGTTTACGGAGACCCAGTACTTC. Encoded protein: CASSLGFTETQYF.

This clone was detected only once. The J gene is TRBJ1-4, the V gene TRBV5-1, with D tentatively TRBD1 (6 bases). The CDR3 runs to 15 residues. Trimming pared 4 bases from V and 5 bases from J, leaving 15 bases between. CDR1 is SGHRS and CDR2 is YFSETQ in the germline V gene. CDR3: CASSPRTESNEKLFF. The CDR3 bases are TGCGCCAGCAGCCCCCGGACAGAGAGCAATGAAAAACTGTTTTTT.

The chain combines TRBV2 with TRBJ2-1; 8 nucleotides match TRBD1. Per germline, CDR1 SNHLY and CDR2 FYNNEI. V was pared by 5 bases and J by 2 bases, with 5 bases of the junction left unmatched. There are 15 residues in the CDR3. The CDR3 DNA reads as TGTGCCAGCAGTCCTGACAGGGGTGCCTACAATGAGCAGTTCTTC. Encoded protein: CASSPDRGAYNEQFF.

The chain links TRBV19 to TRBJ2-5; 9 bases line up with TRBD1. The germline gives CDR1 LNHDA, CDR2 SQIVND (reference sequence). The CDR3 covers 15 residues. V was clipped by 5 bases and J by 10 bases; unmatched bases: 14. In DNA, the CDR3 is TGTGCCAGTAGTGCCCGGGACAGGGCCGTCTTTGACCAGTACTTC. Translating gives CASSARDRAVFDQYF.